What follows describes a single T cell receptor (beta chain). This entry belongs to a study of CD8+CD57+ T cells in acquired aplastic anemia. By flow cytometry, patients selected for sequencing had shown an expansion of CD8+CD57+ cells. Patients uniformly had severe acquired aplastic anemia. This CDR3 comprises 15 residues. Trimming cost V 1 base and J 6 bases; bases outside gene matches: 5. CDR1 is SGHAT, CDR2 FQNNGV, per germline. The template for TCR beta VDJ and CDR3 sequence profiling was genomic DNA. Via MiXCR, TCRdb re-called the reads, giving one row per CDR3 protein. The sample has around 200,000 distinct CDR3 sequences, nearly 50% seen once.

The source of this sequence is a human donor with aplastic anemia. This chain connects TRBV11-2 to TRBJ1-5, with 8 bases lining up with TRBD1. The sample comprised sorted CD4+, CD8+, or CD8+CD57+ T cells (not recorded which) from PBMCs. The CDR3 loop is CASSLGAGGGQPQHF. The CDR3 DNA sequence: TGTGCCAGCAGCTTAGGCGCAGGGGGCGGTCAGCCCCAGCATTTT. The whole variable domain, remainder taken from reference TRBV11-2 and TRBJ1-5, is EAGVAQSPRYKIIEKRQSVAFWCNPISGHATLYWYQQILGQGPKLLIQFQNNGVVDDSQLPKDRFSAERLKGVDSTLKIQPAKLEDSAVYLCASSLGAGGGQPQHFGDGTRLSIL.